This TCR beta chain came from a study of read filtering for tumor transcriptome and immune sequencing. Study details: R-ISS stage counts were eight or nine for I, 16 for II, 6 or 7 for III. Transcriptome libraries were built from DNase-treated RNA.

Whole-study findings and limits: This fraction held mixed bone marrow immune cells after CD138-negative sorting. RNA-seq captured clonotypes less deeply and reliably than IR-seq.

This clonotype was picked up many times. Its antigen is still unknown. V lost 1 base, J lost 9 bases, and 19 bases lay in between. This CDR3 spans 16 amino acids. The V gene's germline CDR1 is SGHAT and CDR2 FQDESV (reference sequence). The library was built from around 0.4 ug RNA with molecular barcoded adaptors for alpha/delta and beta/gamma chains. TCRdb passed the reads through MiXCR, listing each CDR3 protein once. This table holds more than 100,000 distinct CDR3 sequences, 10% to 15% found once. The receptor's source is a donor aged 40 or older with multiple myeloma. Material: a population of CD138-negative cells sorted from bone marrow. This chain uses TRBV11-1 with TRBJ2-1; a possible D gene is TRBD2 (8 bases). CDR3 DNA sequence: TGTGCCAGCAGCTTAGAAAGGGGGCGGGAGGCCCTTGAGCAGTTCTTC. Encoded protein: CASSLERGREALEQFF.